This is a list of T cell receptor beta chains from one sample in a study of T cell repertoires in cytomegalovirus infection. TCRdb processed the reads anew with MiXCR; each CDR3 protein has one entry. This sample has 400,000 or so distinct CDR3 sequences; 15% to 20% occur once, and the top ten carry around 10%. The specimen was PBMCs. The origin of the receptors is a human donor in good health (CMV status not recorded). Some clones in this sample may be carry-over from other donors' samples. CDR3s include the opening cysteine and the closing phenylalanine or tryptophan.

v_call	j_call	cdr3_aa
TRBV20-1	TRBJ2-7	CSARDGLDGAYEQYF
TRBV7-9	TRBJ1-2	CASSSLGVGASSGYTF
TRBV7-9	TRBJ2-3	CASSATGTGTDTQYF
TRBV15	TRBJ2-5	CATSRDPGTTETQYF
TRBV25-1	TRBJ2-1	CASSETLAGGPHEQFF
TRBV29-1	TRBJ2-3	CSVEVEYTQYF
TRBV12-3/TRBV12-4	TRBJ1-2	CASSLEGQPGGYTF
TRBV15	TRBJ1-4	CATSQRSGGATNEKLFF
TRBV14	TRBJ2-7	CASRPNFRLDSDEQYF
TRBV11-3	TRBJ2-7	CASSLGGLAGHEQYF
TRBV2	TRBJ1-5	CASSGQGGQPQHF
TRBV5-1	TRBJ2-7	CASSSRTGPYEQYF
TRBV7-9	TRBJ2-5	CASSLSGQQETQYF
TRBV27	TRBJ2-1	CASSLSSGIGVANEQFF
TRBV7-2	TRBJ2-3	CASTGGRTGDTQYF
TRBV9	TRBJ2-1	CAGSVAPSGGQNEQFF
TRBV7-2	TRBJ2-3	CASSRRSGRATADTQYF
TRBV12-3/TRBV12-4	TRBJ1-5	CASSFFGYQPQHF
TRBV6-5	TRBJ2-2	CASSYQNTGELFF
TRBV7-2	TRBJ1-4	CASSPNRGDGLFF
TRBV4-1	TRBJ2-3	CASSQRGLAGGDRVADTQYF
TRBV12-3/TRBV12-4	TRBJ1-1	CASRRSSGQNTEAFF
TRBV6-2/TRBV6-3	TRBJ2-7	CASDDGTGGGYEQYF
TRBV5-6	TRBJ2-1	CASSPGRGAEQFF
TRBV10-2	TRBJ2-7	CASSESDGRYEQYF
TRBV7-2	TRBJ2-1	CASSLEGTAYNEQFF
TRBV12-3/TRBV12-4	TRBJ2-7	CASSGLAGKFYEQYF
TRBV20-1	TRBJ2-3	CSARESGTRGMVDTQYF
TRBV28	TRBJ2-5	CASSFQGAQYF
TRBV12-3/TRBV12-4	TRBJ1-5	CASSLARGDNQPQHF
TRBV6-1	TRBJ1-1	CASRGEGQLNTEAFF
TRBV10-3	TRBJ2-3	CATSGTSGLHPSTDTQYF
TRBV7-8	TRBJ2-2	CASSLVGLAGGGYTGELFF
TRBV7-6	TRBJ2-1	CASTPRASGNYNEQFF
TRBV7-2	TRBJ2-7	CASSPRFEQYF
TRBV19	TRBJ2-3	CASSIARVQYF
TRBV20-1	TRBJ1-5	CSARENTGLDNQPQHF
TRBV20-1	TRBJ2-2	CSAPDSPGELFF
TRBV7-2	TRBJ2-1	CASSLKTSDYNEQFF
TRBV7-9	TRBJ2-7	CASSALTADSYEQYF
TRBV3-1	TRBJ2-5	CASNRGGLETQYF
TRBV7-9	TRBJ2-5	CASSSRQLQETQYF
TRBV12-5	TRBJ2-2	CASGPGPYTGELFF
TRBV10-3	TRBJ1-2	CAISEGDRRNYGYTF
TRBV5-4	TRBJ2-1	CASSTRDYPDEQFF
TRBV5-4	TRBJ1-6	CASSLGGGNYNSPLHF
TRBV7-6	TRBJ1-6	CASSPQGVLYSPLHF
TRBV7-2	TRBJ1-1	CASSLALSHAEAFF
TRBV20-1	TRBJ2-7	CSARTSGVDEQYF
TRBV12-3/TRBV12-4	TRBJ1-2	CASSHGTGNYGYTF
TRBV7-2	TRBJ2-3	CASSRPPQLAGYF
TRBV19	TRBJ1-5	CASSISGRGQGQPQHF
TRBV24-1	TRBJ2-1	CATSGLGASRYNEQFF